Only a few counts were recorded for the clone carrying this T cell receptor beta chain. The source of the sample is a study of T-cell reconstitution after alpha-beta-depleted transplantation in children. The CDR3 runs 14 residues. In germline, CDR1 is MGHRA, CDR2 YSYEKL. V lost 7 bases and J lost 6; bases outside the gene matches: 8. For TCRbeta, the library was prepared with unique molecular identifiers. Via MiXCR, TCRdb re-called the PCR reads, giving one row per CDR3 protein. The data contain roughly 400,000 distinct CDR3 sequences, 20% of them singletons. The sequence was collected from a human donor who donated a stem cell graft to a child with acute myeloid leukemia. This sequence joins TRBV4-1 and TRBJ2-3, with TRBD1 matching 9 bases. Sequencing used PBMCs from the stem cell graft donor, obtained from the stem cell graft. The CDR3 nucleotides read TGCGCCAGCACCCGCGGGACAGGGATGGATACGCAGTATTTT. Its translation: CASTRGTGMDTQYF.